A selection of T cell receptor beta chains follows, all from one sample in a study of T-cell memory formation after mild COVID-19. TCRdb fed the 5' RACE reads into MiXCR, producing one record per CDR3 protein. The repertoire holds hundreds of thousands of distinct CDR3 sequences, with less than 20% as singletons. The sequenced material came from PBMCs or a T cell subset sorted from them (not recorded which). These receptors all come from a man between 18 and 35 years old who had mild COVID-19 (a few samples of this study predate the infection). Cell type and time point are not known. The CDR3 runs from the conserved cysteine through the conserved F or W. Fields, in order: V gene, clone size, D gene, J gene, CDR3 DNA, CDR3 protein. D genes are given only for firm matches. The size field is filled for only some rows; it gives once, few, many or a size class.

TRBV29-1	few	.	TRBJ1-1	TGCAGCGTAAACCCAGCCACTGAAGCTTTCTTT	CSVNPATEAFF
TRBV6-2/TRBV6-3	few	TRBD2	TRBJ2-7	TGTGCCAGCAGTACTCATAGCGGGGCCTACGAGCAGTACTTC	CASSTHSGAYEQYF
TRBV5-1	few	.	TRBJ1-2	TGCGCCAGCAGCTTGTTTGGGGCAGGGGATGGCTACACCTTC	CASSLFGAGDGYTF
TRBV20-1	.	TRBD1	TRBJ1-2	TGCAGTGCTAGAGGGAGATTTATCAGGGGGCGCCCCTATGGCTACACCTTC	CSARGRFIRGRPYGYTF
TRBV5-1	.	.	TRBJ2-7	TGCGCCAGCAGCACTCCAGGGGGGACCACCTACGAGCAGTACTTC	CASSTPGGTTYEQYF
TRBV7-2	few	.	TRBJ2-3	TGTGCCAGCAGCTTCAGACCAGGAGCTAGCACAGATACGCAGTATTTT	CASSFRPGASTDTQYF
TRBV5-1	many	.	TRBJ2-7	TGCGCCAGCAGCTTGGGTGGGACCGAAGCCTACGAGCAGTACTTC	CASSLGGTEAYEQYF
TRBV5-1	few	TRBD2	TRBJ2-2	TGCGCCAGCAGCTTGGTTGGACTAGCCGGGGAGCTGTTTTTT	CASSLVGLAGELFF
TRBV12-3/TRBV12-4	many	.	TRBJ2-5	TGTGCCAGCAGTCCCCCGAAGTTACTACTCCAACAGGAGACCCAGTACTTC	CASSPPKLLLQQETQYF
TRBV4-1	few	.	TRBJ2-3	TGCGCCAGCAGCCAAGACCCATACCCGACGGATACGCAGTATTTT	CASSQDPYPTDTQYF
TRBV7-6	.	.	TRBJ2-5	TGTGCCAGCAGCCTAGAGGCGTTTGGGGGCCAAGAGACCCAGTACTTC	CASSLEAFGGQETQYF
TRBV28	few	.	TRBJ2-3	TGTGCCAGCAACCCCCCCGGGACGGCAAGCACAGATACGCAGTATTTT	CASNPPGTASTDTQYF
TRBV20-1	.	.	TRBJ1-2	TGCAGTGCTAGAGGTACAGGGTGGAATGGCTACACCTTC	CSARGTGWNGYTF
TRBV7-2	.	.	TRBJ1-2	TGTGCCAGCAGCTCCACACTGGGTTCCGACTATGGCTACACCTTC	CASSSTLGSDYGYTF
TRBV6-5	.	TRBD2	TRBJ2-1	TGTGCCAGCAGTTACTTAAGGACTAGCGGGGGCCTACACAATGAGCAGTTCTTC	CASSYLRTSGGLHNEQFF
TRBV4-3	.	.	TRBJ1-1	TGCGCCAGCAGCCGATCTCAGGGAAACACTGAAGCTTTCTTT	CASSRSQGNTEAFF
TRBV5-6	many	TRBD1	TRBJ2-1	TGTGCCAGCAGCTTGGACAGGGGGCATGAGCAGTTCTTC	CASSLDRGHEQFF
TRBV7-9	.	.	TRBJ1-1	TGTGCCAGCAGCTTAGTTGCCCTTGAAGCTTTCTTT	CASSLVALEAFF
TRBV4-1	.	TRBD1	TRBJ2-7	TGCGCCAGCAGCCAGCCGGGACAGGGGAAACGGCAGTACTTC	CASSQPGQGKRQYF
TRBV3-1	few	TRBD1	TRBJ1-2	TGTGCCAGCAGCCAAGCGGGCAGGGGGAGCGGCTACACCTTC	CASSQAGRGSGYTF
TRBV7-7	few	TRBD1	TRBJ2-2	TGTGCCAGCAGCCCGGGACAGGATACAAACACCGGGGAGCTGTTTTTT	CASSPGQDTNTGELFF
TRBV19	.	.	TRBJ2-3	TGTGCCAGTACTCACCTGGGGGGGCAGGCAGATACGCAGTATTTT	CASTHLGGQADTQYF
TRBV9	few	TRBD2	TRBJ2-3	TGTGCCAGCAGCGGCGGTACTAGCGGGGGGGCCTGGGATACGCAGTATTTT	CASSGGTSGGAWDTQYF